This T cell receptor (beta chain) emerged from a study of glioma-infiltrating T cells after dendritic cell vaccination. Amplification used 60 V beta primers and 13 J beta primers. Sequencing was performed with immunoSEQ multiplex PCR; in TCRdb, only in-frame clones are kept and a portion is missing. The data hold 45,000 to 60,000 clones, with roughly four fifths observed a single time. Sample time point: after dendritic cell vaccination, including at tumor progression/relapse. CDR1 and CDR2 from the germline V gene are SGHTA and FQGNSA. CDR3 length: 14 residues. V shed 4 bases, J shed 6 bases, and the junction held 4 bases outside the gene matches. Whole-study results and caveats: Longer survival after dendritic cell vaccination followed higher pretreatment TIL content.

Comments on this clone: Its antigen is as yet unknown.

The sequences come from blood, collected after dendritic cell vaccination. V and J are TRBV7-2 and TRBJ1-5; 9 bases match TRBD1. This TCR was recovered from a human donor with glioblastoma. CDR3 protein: CASSSTGGGQPQHF. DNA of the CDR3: TGTGCCAGCAGCTCTACAGGGGGCGGTCAGCCCCAGCATTTT.